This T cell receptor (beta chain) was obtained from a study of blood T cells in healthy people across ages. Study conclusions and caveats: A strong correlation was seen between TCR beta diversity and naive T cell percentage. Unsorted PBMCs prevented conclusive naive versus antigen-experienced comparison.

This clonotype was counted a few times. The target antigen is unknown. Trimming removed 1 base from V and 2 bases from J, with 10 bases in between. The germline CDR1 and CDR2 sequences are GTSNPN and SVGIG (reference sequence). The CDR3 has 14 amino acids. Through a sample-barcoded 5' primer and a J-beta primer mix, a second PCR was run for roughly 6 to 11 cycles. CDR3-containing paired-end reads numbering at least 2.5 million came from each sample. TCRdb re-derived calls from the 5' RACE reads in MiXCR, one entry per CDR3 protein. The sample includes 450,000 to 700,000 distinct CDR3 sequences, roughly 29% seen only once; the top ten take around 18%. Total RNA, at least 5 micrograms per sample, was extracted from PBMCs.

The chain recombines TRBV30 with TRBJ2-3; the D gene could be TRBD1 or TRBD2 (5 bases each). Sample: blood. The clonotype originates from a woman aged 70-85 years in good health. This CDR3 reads CAWSAGTLTDTQYF. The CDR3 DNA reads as TGTGCCTGGAGTGCCGGGACGCTCACAGATACGCAGTATTTT.